This entry lists 6 T cell receptor beta chains sequenced from one sample in a study of T cell responses to AZD1222 COVID-19 vaccine. Clones were sequenced by immunoSEQ multiplex PCR, and TCRdb holds only the in-frame ones, with some missing. The sample gives under 200,000 clones, roughly nine tenths of which show up once; 1.5% to 2% is in the top ten. The material was peripheral blood, obtained on day 0 of AZD1222 vaccination. The receptors here all came from an adult in good health.

A single count supports this clone. CDR3 bases: TGTGCCAGCAGTCTGGGGGGGCAGGAAAAACTGTTTTTT. It specifies CASSLGGQEKLFF. The V gene is TRBV6-5, the J gene TRBJ1-4; a weak D match, TRBD1 (6 bases). Germline CDR1 and CDR2: MNHEY and SVGAGI. CDR3 length: 13 residues. V was shortened by 5 bases and J by 8 bases, with 12 bases between the two germline ends.

The rearrangement links TRBV30 to TRBJ2-1, with 7 bases aligning to TRBD2. CDR3 length equals 12 residues. From germline, CDR1 is GTSNPN and CDR2 SVGIG (reference sequence). V shed 3 bases and J 10 bases; nucleotides not matched to a gene: 6. CDR3 nucleotide sequence: TGTGCCTGGAGACCCGTCGGGAGGGAGCAGTTCTTC. This translates into CAWRPVGREQFF.

Details on this clone: The identical CDR3 is also encoded by other nucleotide sequences in the sample. The chain joins TRBV13 to TRBJ1-1; D unclear. Germline CDR1 and CDR2: PRHDT and FYEKMQ (reference sequence). The V gene lost 4 bases and the J gene lost 1 base, with 10 bases spanning the gap. This CDR3 comprises 14 residues. CDR3 DNA: TGTGCCAGCAGCTACCGGACGGGGAACACTGAAGCTTTCTTT. It specifies CASSYRTGNTEAFF.

CDR3 sequence (DNA): TGTGCCAGCAGTCCACCCACTGACTATGGCTACACCTTC. It is translated as CASSPPTDYGYTF. The V and J genes are TRBV28 and TRBJ1-2; D is unresolved. Deletions cut 5 bases from V and 3 bases from J, with 10 bases between. CDR1 and CDR2 from the germline V gene are MDHEN and SYDVKM. The CDR3 is 13 residues long.

The genes are TRBV18 and TRBJ1-2; D is possibly TRBD1 (6 bases). Trimming removed 2 bases at V and 8 bases at J, with 12 bases between. Germline CDR1 KGHSH, CDR2 LQKENI. The CDR3 covers 13 residues. As DNA, the CDR3 is TGTGCCAGCTCACCAGACAGGTCGGGAGGCTACACCTTC. Translation gives CASSPDRSGGYTF.

The chain is built from TRBV27 and TRBJ2-7; D may correspond to TRBD1 or TRBD2 (5 bases each). The V end lost 8 bases, the J end lost 2 bases, and 10 bases lay between the germline ends. This CDR3 spans 12 amino acids. CDR1 is MNHEY and CDR2 is SMNVEV in the germline V gene (reference sequence). The CDR3 region is CASWDRAYEQYF. The CDR3 DNA is TGTGCCAGCTGGGACCGAGCCTACGAGCAGTACTTC.